Each of the 16 T cell receptor beta chains below was sequenced from the same sample in a study of post-analysis software for immune sequencing data. Findings of the study overall: TRBV5-6, TRBV5-1 and TRBV20-1 were among roughly five TRBV segments more frequent in patients than controls.

Tagging with unique molecular identifiers was a feature of the TCR beta cDNA libraries. MiXCR, applied by TCRdb to the PCR reads, yields one record per CDR3 protein. The sample has roughly 800,000 distinct CDR3 sequences, more than 45% seen once. No antigen has been assigned to these receptors. The sequencing sample was made of blood. The receptor set was obtained from a girl between 10 and 17 years old with multiple sclerosis.

This clonotype was picked up a small number of times. The chain links TRBV3-1 to TRBJ2-3; D remains ambiguous. The V gene's germline CDR1 is LGHDT and CDR2 YNNKEL (reference sequence). V shed 1 base and J shed 2 bases, with 7 bases lying between them. CDR3 size: 14 residues. CDR3 in amino acids: CASSQGKTTDTQYF. CDR3 coding DNA: TGTGCCAGCAGCCAAGGGAAGACCACAGATACGCAGTATTTT.

The chain has TRBV11-2 and TRBJ2-3, with D possibly matching TRBD2 (5 bases). This CDR3 region has 17 residues. Germline assignment: CDR1 SGHAT and CDR2 FQNNGV. V was clipped by 3 bases and J by 2 bases, with 18 bases between them. DNA for the CDR3: TGTGCCAGCAGCTTGGGGAACTTAGCGCTCTTCACAGATACGCAGTATTTT. Amino acid sequence: CASSLGNLALFTDTQYF.

This clonotype was picked up a small number of times. The gene calls are TRBV20-1 and TRBJ2-7; unclear D gene. CDR3 length equals 10 residues. Germline CDR1 reads DFQATT; CDR2 reads SNEGSKA (reference sequence). Trimming cost V 6 bases and J 1 base, with 4 bases left between them. This CDR3 reads CSAPSYEQYF. The CDR3 coding sequence is TGCAGTGCGCCATCCTACGAGCAGTACTTC.

In the case of this clonotype: A junction end diverges from the germline sequence, so it may reflect a read error. The genes are TRBV7-9 and TRBJ2-7, with D maybe TRBD1 (5 bases). Germline loops: CDR1 SEHNR, CDR2 FQNEAQ (reference sequence). The CDR3 loop spans 13 amino acids. This CDR3 reads CASSPRGSCEQYF. The CDR3 nucleotides are TGTGCCAGCAGCCCAAGGGGCTCCTGCGAGCAGTACTTC. Full variable domain (missing parts from reference TRBV7-9 and TRBJ2-7): DTGVSQNPRHKITKRGQNVTFRCDPISEHNRLYWYRQTLGQGPEFLTYFQNEAQLEKSRLLSDRFSAERPKGSFSTLEIQRTEQGDSAMYLCASSPRGSCEQYFGPGTRLTVT.

V usage is TRBV29-1 and J usage is TRBJ1-5; D is perhaps TRBD1 (5 bases). CDR1 and CDR2 from the germline V gene are SQVTM and ANQGSEA. CDR3 length: 12 residues. V lost 7 bases, J lost 1 base, and 8 bases lay in between. The CDR3 protein is CSAQGSNQPQHF. CDR3 nucleotides: TGCAGCGCCCAGGGAAGCAATCAGCCCCAGCATTTT.

V is TRBV4-2 and J is TRBJ2-1; tentatively, D is TRBD2 (5 bases). Between the trimmed V and J ends, which lost 0 bases and 9 bases, there was a span of 18 bases. The CDR3 loop spans 16 amino acids. The germline V gene encodes CDR1 LGHNA and CDR2 YNFKEQ. This CDR3 is CASSQESAGLKGEQFF. In nucleotides, the CDR3 is TGTGCCAGCAGCCAAGAATCGGCGGGCCTAAAAGGTGAGCAGTTCTTC.

This clonotype has a count of ten or more. The genes are TRBV7-6 and TRBJ2-7; either TRBD1 or TRBD2 may supply D (6 bases each). With 0 bases removed from V and 2 bases from J, the gap between germline ends came to 17 bases. The CDR3 sequence is 17 residues long. Germline V gives CDR1 SGHVS, CDR2 FNYEAQ. CDR3: CASSLAGFGGRPYEQYF. CDR3 in DNA: TGTGCCAGCAGCTTAGCAGGATTCGGGGGCCGACCCTACGAGCAGTACTTC.

Concerning this clonotype: The junction differs from germline at one of its ends, possibly a read error. The chain is built from TRBV4-3 and TRBJ2-5, with D possibly TRBD1 on 6 matching bases. The germline V gene has CDR1 LGHNA and CDR2 YSLEER. This CDR3 has 14 amino acids. The CDR3 loop is CASSQGLGQETQYF. The DNA of the CDR3 is TGTGCTAGTTCACAGGGATTGGGGCAAGAGACCCAGTACTTC.

In this sample, this clonotype turned up a few times. The CDR3 DNA reads as TGTGCCAGCAGCTCTCTAGGTAGCGGCTACGGCGGATTGGGTACGCAGTATTTT. Protein: CASSSLGSGYGGLGTQYF. The chain carries TRBV7-3 and TRBJ2-3; weak D call: TRBD2 (6 bases). Germline values: CDR1 SGHTA, CDR2 FQGTGA. The CDR3 covers 18 residues. V shed 4 bases and J shed 8 bases, with 28 bases lying between them.

J is TRBJ1-6 and V is TRBV27, with 8 nucleotides matching TRBD1. Losses at the gene ends were 5 bases for V and 13 bases for J; bases not matched to a gene: 16. Per the germline V gene, CDR1 is MNHEY and CDR2 is SMNVEV (reference sequence). This CDR3 region has 16 residues. In DNA, the CDR3 is TGTGCCAGCAGTCTAATCGGCGGACAGGGTTATACGCCCCTCCACTTT. It is translated as CASSLIGGQGYTPLHF.

V usage is TRBV6-5 and J usage is TRBJ1-4; D unclear. Germline lookup yields CDR1 MNHEY and CDR2 SVGAGI. Deletions cut 2 bases from V and 8 bases from J, with 12 bases between. The CDR3 loop spans 14 amino acids. The CDR3 DNA follows: TGTGCCAGCAGTTACGCAGGCGATCGAGAAAAACTGTTTTTT. It is translated as CASSYAGDREKLFF.

The chain links TRBV6-5 to TRBJ1-4; a weak D match, TRBD1 (5 bases). Germline V CDR1 and CDR2: MNHEY, SVGAGI. This CDR3 comprises 15 residues. Trimming took 0 bases from V and 11 from J, leaving 16 bases between them. The CDR3 DNA sequence: TGTGCCAGCAGTTACTCCACAGGAGCTAGTGACAAACTGTTTTTT. Translated, it gives CASSYSTGASDKLFF.

This clonotype was picked up a small number of times. The chain recombines TRBV6-5 with TRBJ2-6, with unresolved D. The CDR3 contains 14 residues. V gave up 0 bases and J gave up 4 bases, with 4 bases separating them. In germline, CDR1 is MNHEY, CDR2 SVGAGI. In DNA form, the CDR3 reads TGTGCCAGCAGTTACTCGGGGGGGGCCAACGTCCTGACTTTC. This gives the protein CASSYSGGANVLTF.

This clonotype was recorded a few times. This chain connects TRBV20-1 to TRBJ2-4; no clear D gene. The CDR3 runs 14 residues. Trimming took off 0 bases at V and 6 bases at J, with 12 bases between the two ends. CDR1 and CDR2 (germline): DFQATT, SNEGSKA (reference sequence). CDR3 nucleotide sequence: TGCAGTGCTAGAGATGCTAGTAAGGGAAACATTCAGTACTTC. Translation gives CSARDASKGNIQYF.

This clonotype was observed a single time. V usage is TRBV3-1 and J usage is TRBJ1-6, with no clear D. Trimming cost V 7 bases and J 8 bases, with 12 bases left between them. The CDR3 extends over 13 amino acids. Germline lookup yields CDR1 LGHDT and CDR2 YNNKEL (reference sequence). DNA of the CDR3: TGTGCCAGCAACAAGTTTTCGGATTCACCCCTCCACTTT. Translation: CASNKFSDSPLHF. The whole variable domain, filled in from reference TRBV3-1 and TRBJ1-6, reads DTAVSQTPKYLVTQMGNDKSIKCEQNLGHDTMYWYKQDSKKFLKIMFSYNNKELIINETVPNRFSPKSPDKAHLNLHINSLELGDSAVYFCASNKFSDSPLHFGNGTRLTVT.

The CDR3 DNA is TGCAGCGCTCTGACAGATGGAGAGACCCAGTACTTC. This codes for CSALTDGETQYF. This chain links TRBV29-1 with TRBJ2-5; possible D gene TRBD1, 5 bases. Trimming shortened V by 7 bases and J by 4 bases, and 13 bases separated the two germline ends. Germline V gene data show CDR1 as SQVTM and CDR2 as ANQGSEA. The CDR3 has 12 amino acids.